This T cell receptor (beta chain) originates from a study of cytomegalovirus exposure and HLA in healthy donors. This PCR relied on a set of 60 Vbeta primers and 13 Jbeta primers. Produced via immunoSEQ multiplex PCR; TCRdb's table is partial and in-frame only. Among around 140,000 clones listed, 76% were seen once. The trim removed 4 bases at V and 6 bases at J, leaving 4 bases unmatched. Germline V gene sequence: CDR1 PRHDT, CDR2 FYEKMQ (reference sequence). The CDR3 consists of 14 residues. This TCR came from a female donor in good health and CMV-seropositive. The sample taken for sequencing was PBMCs. The J gene is TRBJ2-1, the V gene TRBV13; TRBD1 matches at 9 bases. The CDR3 DNA reads TGTGCCAGCAGCTCGGGACAGGGAGGCAATGAGCAGTTCTTC. Its translation is CASSSGQGGNEQFF. Complete variable domain (other parts from reference TRBV13 and TRBJ2-1): AAGVIQSPRHLIKEKRETATLKCYPIPRHDTVYWYQQGPGQDPQFLISFYEKMQSDKGSIPDRFSAQQFSDYHSELNMSSLELGDSALYFCASSSGQGGNEQFFGPGTRLTVL.